Sequencing of this T cell receptor (beta chain) was carried out in a study of response to subunit inactivated influenza vaccine. TCRdb recomputed calls from the RT-PCR reads with MiXCR, one row per CDR3 protein. The sample lists hundreds of thousands of distinct CDR3 sequences; about 14% were seen once. As regards this clonotype: The antigen is not known.

CDR1 is PRHDT, CDR2 FYEKMQ, per germline (reference sequence). The CDR3 has 15 residues. With 5 bases clipped from V and 4 bases from J, the junction kept 7 bases outside the gene matches. Study-wide results and caveats: Few new T cells, the authors suggested, are recruited by each seasonal influenza vaccination.

The sequence was obtained from a man in his fifties or sixties who received an inactivated influenza vaccine. The sequences come from PBMCs from blood, collected around 15 days before vaccination. V and J are TRBV13 and TRBJ2-5; 10 nucleotides agree with TRBD2. DNA of the CDR3: TGTGCCAGCAGCATCCTAGCGGGAGTACGAGAGACCCAGTACTTC. Translation gives CASSILAGVRETQYF.